The 8 T cell receptor beta chains below were found in one sample sequenced in a study of beta chain features in type 1 diabetes. Study-wide results and limits: A moderate, significant TCRB CDR3 shortening appeared in type 1 diabetes across four CD4+ subsets.

These receptors' targets are unknown. Expressed TCRB transcripts were sequenced after all isolated RNA was converted to cDNA. Produced via immunoSEQ multiplex PCR; TCRdb's table is partial and in-frame only. Here the sample spans 600,000 to 700,000 clones, around 12% being singletons. The sequencing input was naive CD4+ T cells from blood. These receptor sequences come from a man aged 25-40 years with type 1 diabetes.

This clone has only a few counts. V is TRBV30 and J is TRBJ1-5; D unclear. CDR3 length: 13 residues. Trimming shortened V by 0 bases and J by 7 bases, and 10 bases separated the two germline ends. Germline lookup yields CDR1 GTSNPN and CDR2 SVGIG (reference sequence). CDR3 coding DNA: TGTGCCTGGAGTGTAGAAGGATTCCAGCCCCAGCATTTT. It is translated as CAWSVEGFQPQHF.

V usage is TRBV18 and J usage is TRBJ2-7; 7 bases fit TRBD1. Germline V gene data show CDR1 as KGHSH and CDR2 as LQKENI. Trimming took 5 bases from V and 4 from J; bases not matched to a gene: 8. This CDR3 comprises 14 residues. CDR3 amino acids: CASSMDRSPYEQYF. Here the CDR3 DNA reads TGTGCCAGCTCAATGGACAGGTCTCCGTACGAGCAGTACTTC.

This clone occurred a few times. This rearrangement joins TRBV7-2 to TRBJ2-3; 7 bases match TRBD1. Per germline, CDR1 SGHTA and CDR2 FQGNSA. The CDR3 totals 14 residues. Trimming removed 6 bases from V and 5 bases from J; junction bases left unmatched: 8. CDR3 sequence: CASSRQGLVDTQYF. DNA of the CDR3: TGTGCCAGCAGTCGACAGGGATTGGTAGATACGCAGTATTTT.

This clone has more than one count but fewer than ten. The V and J genes are TRBV7-2 and TRBJ2-3; no clear D gene. Trimming pared 5 bases from V and 2 bases from J, leaving 5 bases between. The CDR3 runs 12 residues. The germline gives CDR1 SGHTA, CDR2 FQGNSA. The chain's CDR3 is CASSRLTDTQYF. The CDR3 nucleotides are TGTGCCAGCAGCCGTCTCACAGATACGCAGTATTTT.

J is TRBJ1-5 and V is TRBV6-6, with 7 bases fitting TRBD1. The CDR3 is 14 residues long. Unmatched junction bases numbered 6, after V lost 6 bases and J lost 4 bases. Germline V CDR1 and CDR2: MNHNY, SVGAGI (reference sequence). The CDR3: CASRWDSLNQPQHF. The CDR3, as DNA: TGTGCCAGCAGATGGGACAGCTTAAATCAGCCCCAGCATTTT.

This clone has more than one count but fewer than ten. The chain combines TRBV16 with TRBJ2-6, with D tentatively TRBD1 (5 bases). Germline V gene sequence: CDR1 KGHSY, CDR2 FQNENV. V was trimmed by 0 bases and J by 0 bases, leaving 12 bases between them. The CDR3 loop spans 18 amino acids. Written as DNA, the CDR3 is TGTGCCAGCAGCCAATCGGCACAGGTATACTCTGGGGCCAACGTCCTGACTTTC. As protein: CASSQSAQVYSGANVLTF.

This clone has a handful of counts. This rearrangement joins TRBV2 to TRBJ1-6; D is ambiguous. The length of the CDR3 is 14 residues. Germline CDR1 reads SNHLY; CDR2 reads FYNNEI. The ends were cut back, 8 bases at V and 7 bases at J, with 15 bases in the middle. CDR3 DNA: TGTGCCAGCCATGAGGGCAGGTGGAATTCACCCCTCCACTTT. Protein sequence: CASHEGRWNSPLHF.

Comment on this clone: Other DNA sequences in this specimen translate into the identical CDR3. The chain links TRBV30 to TRBJ2-7; perhaps D is TRBD1 or TRBD2 (5 bases each). Germline CDR1 is GTSNPN and CDR2 is SVGIG (reference sequence). Trimming took off 5 bases at V and 4 bases at J, with 15 bases between the two ends. CDR3 size: 13 residues. The CDR3 DNA reads TGTGCCTGGGGTCCCGGGGACCCTTACGAGCAGTACTTC. This gives the protein CAWGPGDPYEQYF.